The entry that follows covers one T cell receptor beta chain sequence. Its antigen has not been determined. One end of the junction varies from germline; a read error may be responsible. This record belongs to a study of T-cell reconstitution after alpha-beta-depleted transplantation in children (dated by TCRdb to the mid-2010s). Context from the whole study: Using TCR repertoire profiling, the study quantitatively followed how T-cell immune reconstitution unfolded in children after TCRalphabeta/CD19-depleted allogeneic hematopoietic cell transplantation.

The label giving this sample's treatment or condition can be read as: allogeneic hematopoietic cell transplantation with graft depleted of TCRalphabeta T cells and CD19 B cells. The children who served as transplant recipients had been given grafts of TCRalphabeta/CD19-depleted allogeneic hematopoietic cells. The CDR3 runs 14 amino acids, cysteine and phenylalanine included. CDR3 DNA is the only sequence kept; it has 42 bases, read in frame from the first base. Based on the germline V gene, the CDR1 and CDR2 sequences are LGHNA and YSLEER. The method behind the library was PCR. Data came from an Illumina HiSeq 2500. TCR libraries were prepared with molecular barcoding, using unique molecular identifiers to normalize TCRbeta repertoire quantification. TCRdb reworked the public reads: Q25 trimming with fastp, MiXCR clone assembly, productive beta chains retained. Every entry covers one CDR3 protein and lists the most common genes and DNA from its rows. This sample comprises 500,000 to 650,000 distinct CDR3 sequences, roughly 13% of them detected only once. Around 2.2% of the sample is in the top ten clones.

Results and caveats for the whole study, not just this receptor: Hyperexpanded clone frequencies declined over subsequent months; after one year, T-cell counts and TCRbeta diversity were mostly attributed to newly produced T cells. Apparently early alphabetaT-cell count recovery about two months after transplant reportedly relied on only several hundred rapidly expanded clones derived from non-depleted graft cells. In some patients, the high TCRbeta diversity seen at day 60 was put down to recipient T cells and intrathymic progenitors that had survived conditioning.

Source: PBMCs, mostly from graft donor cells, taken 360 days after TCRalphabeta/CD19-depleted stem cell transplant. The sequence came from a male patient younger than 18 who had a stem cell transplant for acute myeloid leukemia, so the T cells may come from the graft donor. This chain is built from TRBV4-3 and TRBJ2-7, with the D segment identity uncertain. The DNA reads TGCGCCAGCAGCCAGCTCCTCAAAACGTACGAGGAGTACTTC. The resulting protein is CASSQLLKTYEEYF.